The present T cell receptor (beta chain) was sequenced within a study of T cells in narcolepsy. At the level of the study: Donors had narcolepsy type 1 or type 2, or were healthy controls. Whole-study findings and limits: Some memory CD4+ repertoires had no autoreactive clone sequences.

This table comes from immunoSEQ multiplex PCR, and its TCRdb copy is limited to in-frame clones, with some not included. The sample contains some 20,000 clones, roughly 87% of which appear only once. Trimming removed 4 bases from V and 11 bases from J, with 12 bases in between. This CDR3 comprises 12 residues. From germline, CDR1 is SNHLY and CDR2 FYNNEI. Concerning this clone itself: Its antigen remains unknown.

Sequenced sample: memory (CD45RA-) CD4+ T cells from blood. The rearrangement links TRBV2 to TRBJ1-5; D perhaps matches TRBD1 (5 bases). This TCR came from a human donor in good health. The CDR3 sequence is CASSGAGGAQHF. The CDR3 coding sequence is TGTGCCAGCAGTGGAGCGGGGGGGGCCCAGCATTTT.